This TCR beta chain was sequenced during a study of T-cell memory formation after mild COVID-19. MiXCR was run by TCRdb on the 5' RACE reads, yielding one entry per CDR3 protein. The sample consists of over 120,000 distinct CDR3 sequences, about 25% of them appearing once. Trimming pared 0 bases from V and 5 bases from J, leaving 7 bases between. This CDR3 has 13 residues. Per the germline V gene, CDR1 is SGHDT and CDR2 is YYEEEE. This clonotype came up a few times. The chain is built from TRBV5-6 and TRBJ2-3; the D is unclear. The sequence came from an adult woman who had mild COVID-19 (a few samples of this study predate the infection). Cell type and time point are not known. The sample was PBMCs or a T cell subset sorted from them (not recorded which). This chain's CDR3 is CASSLAYGDTQYF. CDR3 bases: TGTGCCAGCAGCTTGGCCTATGGAGATACGCAGTATTTT.